This is a list of T cell receptor beta chains from one sample in a study of human T cells and chemical hapten exposure. TCRdb used MiXCR to reprocess the RACE reads, holding one entry per CDR3 protein. The sample includes around 300,000 distinct CDR3 sequences, around 6.9% of them seen just once. The source material was whole blood, sampled in connection with sensitization to the hapten diphenylcyclopropenone (DPC). These receptors were collected from a woman between 18 and 29 years old with alopecia areata. Some clones in this sample may be carry-over from other donors' samples. The CDR3 runs from the conserved cysteine through the conserved F or W. Fields, in order: V gene, J gene, D gene, clone size, CDR3 protein, CDR3 DNA. The D gene is left open where the match is weak. The listing skips clone size in some rows; elsewhere it reads once, few, many or a size class.

V gene: TRBV12-3/TRBV12-4
J gene: TRBJ1-5
D gene: -
clone size: few
CDR3 protein: CASSHSSNQPQHF
CDR3 DNA: TGTGCCAGCAGTCACAGTAGCAATCAGCCCCAGCATTTT

V gene: TRBV2
J gene: TRBJ1-6
D gene: TRBD1
clone size: -
CDR3 protein: CASRELQGPNSPLHF
CDR3 DNA: TGTGCCAGCAGGGAATTACAGGGGCCTAATTCACCCCTCCACTTT

V gene: TRBV7-2
J gene: TRBJ1-1
D gene: -
clone size: few
CDR3 protein: CASSLVFRWGWGDRNEAFF
CDR3 DNA: TGTGCCAGCAGCTTAGTCTTCAGATGGGGGTGGGGCGATAGGAATGAAGCTTTCTTT

V gene: TRBV7-2
J gene: TRBJ1-1
D gene: -
clone size: many
CDR3 protein: CASSPSNLEAFF
CDR3 DNA: TGTGCCAGCAGCCCATCCAATCTTGAAGCTTTCTTT

V gene: TRBV27
J gene: TRBJ2-7
D gene: TRBD2
clone size: few
CDR3 protein: CASSPLLAGGTGEQYF
CDR3 DNA: TGTGCCAGCAGTCCCTTACTAGCGGGGGGGACCGGCGAGCAGTACTTC

V gene: TRBV20-1
J gene: TRBJ2-7
D gene: -
clone size: many
CDR3 protein: CSALSRQGTYEQYF
CDR3 DNA: TGCAGTGCCCTCTCTCGGCAGGGGACCTACGAGCAGTACTTC

V gene: TRBV4-2
J gene: TRBJ2-3
D gene: TRBD2
clone size: few
CDR3 protein: CASSQAPGGSTSTDTQYF
CDR3 DNA: TGTGCCAGCAGCCAAGCCCCGGGGGGGTCGACTAGCACAGATACGCAGTATTTT

V gene: TRBV2
J gene: TRBJ2-7
D gene: TRBD1
clone size: -
CDR3 protein: CASTGQGASKQYF
CDR3 DNA: TGTGCCAGCACGGGACAGGGCGCATCCAAGCAGTACTTC

V gene: TRBV12-3/TRBV12-4
J gene: TRBJ2-3
D gene: -
clone size: few
CDR3 protein: CASTPAGFPDTQYF
CDR3 DNA: TGTGCCAGCACTCCGGCGGGGTTCCCAGATACGCAGTATTTT

V gene: TRBV10-3
J gene: TRBJ2-7
D gene: TRBD2
clone size: few
CDR3 protein: CAISASGGNMRQYF
CDR3 DNA: TGTGCCATCTCGGCTAGCGGGGGGAATATGCGGCAGTACTTC

V gene: TRBV10-3
J gene: TRBJ2-7
D gene: TRBD1
clone size: few
CDR3 protein: CAISGADRATYEQYF
CDR3 DNA: TGTGCCATCAGTGGTGCCGACAGGGCGACCTACGAGCAGTACTTC

V gene: TRBV3-1
J gene: TRBJ2-5
D gene: TRBD2
clone size: -
CDR3 protein: CASSLETSGGVKTQYF
CDR3 DNA: TGTGCCAGCAGCCTAGAAACTAGCGGGGGGGTGAAGACCCAGTACTTC

V gene: TRBV4-2
J gene: TRBJ2-2
D gene: TRBD1
clone size: many
CDR3 protein: CASSQGGDREVSGELFF
CDR3 DNA: TGTGCCAGCAGCCAAGGTGGGGACAGGGAAGTTTCCGGGGAGCTGTTTTTT

V gene: TRBV3-1
J gene: TRBJ2-3
D gene: -
clone size: many
CDR3 protein: CASSPQPGGTQYF
CDR3 DNA: TGTGCCAGCAGCCCCCAGCCGGGTGGCACGCAGTATTTT

V gene: TRBV20-1
J gene: TRBJ2-3
D gene: -
clone size: few
CDR3 protein: CSAPGPQTGDTQYF
CDR3 DNA: TGCAGTGCCCCGGGACCCCAAACGGGAGATACGCAGTATTTT

V gene: TRBV7-8
J gene: TRBJ1-5
D gene: -
clone size: few
CDR3 protein: CASSLGDINQPQHF
CDR3 DNA: TGTGCCAGCAGCTTAGGGGACATCAATCAGCCCCAGCATTTT

V gene: TRBV7-2
J gene: TRBJ2-5
D gene: TRBD2
clone size: many
CDR3 protein: CASSLGSGGDQETQYF
CDR3 DNA: TGTGCCAGCAGCTTAGGGTCGGGGGGAGACCAAGAGACCCAGTACTTC

V gene: TRBV28
J gene: TRBJ1-1
D gene: -
clone size: many
CDR3 protein: CASSFLRTEAFF
CDR3 DNA: TGTGCCAGCAGTTTCCTACGCACTGAAGCTTTCTTT

V gene: TRBV20-1
J gene: TRBJ1-1
D gene: -
clone size: -
CDR3 protein: CSARGHNRDTEAFF
CDR3 DNA: TGCAGTGCTAGAGGTCACAACAGGGACACTGAAGCTTTCTTT

V gene: TRBV29-1
J gene: TRBJ2-7
D gene: TRBD1
clone size: few
CDR3 protein: CSVQTGTGYEQYF
CDR3 DNA: TGCAGCGTTCAAACCGGGACAGGGTACGAGCAGTACTTC

V gene: TRBV9
J gene: TRBJ1-2
D gene: -
clone size: many
CDR3 protein: CASSEEHNYGYTF
CDR3 DNA: TGTGCCAGCAGCGAGGAACATAACTATGGCTACACCTTC

V gene: TRBV27
J gene: TRBJ1-2
D gene: -
clone size: few
CDR3 protein: CASSSVPGIGGYTF
CDR3 DNA: TGTGCCAGCAGTTCCGTGCCGGGAATTGGAGGCTACACCTTC

V gene: TRBV28
J gene: TRBJ1-2
D gene: -
clone size: many
CDR3 protein: CASSLGRISPNYGYTF
CDR3 DNA: TGTGCCAGCAGTTTAGGACGGATCTCTCCGAACTATGGCTACACCTTC